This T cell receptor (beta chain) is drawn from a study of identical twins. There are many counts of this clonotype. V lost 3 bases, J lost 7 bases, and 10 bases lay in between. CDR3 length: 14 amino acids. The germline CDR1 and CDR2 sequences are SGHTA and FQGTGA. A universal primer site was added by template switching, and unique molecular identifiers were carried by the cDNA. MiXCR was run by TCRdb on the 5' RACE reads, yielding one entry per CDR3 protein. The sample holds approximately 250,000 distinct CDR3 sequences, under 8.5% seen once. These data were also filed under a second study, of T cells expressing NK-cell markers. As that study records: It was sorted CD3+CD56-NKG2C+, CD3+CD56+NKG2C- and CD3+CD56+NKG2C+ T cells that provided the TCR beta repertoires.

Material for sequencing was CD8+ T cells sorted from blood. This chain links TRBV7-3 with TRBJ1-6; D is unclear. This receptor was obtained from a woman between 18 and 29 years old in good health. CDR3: CASSFGYDNSPLHF. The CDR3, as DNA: TGTGCCAGCAGCTTTGGGTATGACAATTCACCCCTCCACTTT.